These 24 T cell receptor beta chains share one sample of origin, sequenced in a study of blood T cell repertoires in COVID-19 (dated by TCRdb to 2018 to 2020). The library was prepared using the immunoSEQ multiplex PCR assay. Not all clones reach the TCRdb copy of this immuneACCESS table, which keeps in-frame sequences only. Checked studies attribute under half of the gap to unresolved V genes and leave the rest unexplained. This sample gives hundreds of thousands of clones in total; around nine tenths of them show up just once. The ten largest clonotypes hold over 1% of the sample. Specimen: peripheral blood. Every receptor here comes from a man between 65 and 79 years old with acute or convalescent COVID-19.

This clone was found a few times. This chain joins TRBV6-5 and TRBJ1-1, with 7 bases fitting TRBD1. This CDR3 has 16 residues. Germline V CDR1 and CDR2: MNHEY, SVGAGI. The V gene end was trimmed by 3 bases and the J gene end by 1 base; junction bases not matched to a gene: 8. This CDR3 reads CASSYRPRGKNTEAFF. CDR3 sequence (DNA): TGTGCCAGCAGTTATCGGCCCAGGGGGAAGAACACTGAAGCTTTCTTT.

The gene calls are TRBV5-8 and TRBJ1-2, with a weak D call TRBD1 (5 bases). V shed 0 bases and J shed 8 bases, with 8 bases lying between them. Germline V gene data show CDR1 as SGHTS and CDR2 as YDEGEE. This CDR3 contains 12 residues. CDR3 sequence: CASSLVQAGYTF. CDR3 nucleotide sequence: TGTGCCAGCAGCTTGGTACAGGCCGGCTACACCTTC.

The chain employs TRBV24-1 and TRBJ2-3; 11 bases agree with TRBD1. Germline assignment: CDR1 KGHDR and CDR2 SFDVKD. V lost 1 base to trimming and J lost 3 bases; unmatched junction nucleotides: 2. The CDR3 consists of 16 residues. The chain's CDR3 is CATSDLGTGGTDTQYF. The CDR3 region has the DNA TGTGCCACCAGTGATTTAGGGACAGGGGGTACAGATACGCAGTATTTT.

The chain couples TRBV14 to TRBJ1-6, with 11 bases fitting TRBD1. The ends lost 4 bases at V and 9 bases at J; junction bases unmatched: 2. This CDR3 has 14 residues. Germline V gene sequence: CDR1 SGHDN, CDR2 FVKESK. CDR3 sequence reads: CASSRDRGISPLHF. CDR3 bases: TGTGCCAGCAGCCGGGACAGGGGGATTTCACCCCTCCACTTT.

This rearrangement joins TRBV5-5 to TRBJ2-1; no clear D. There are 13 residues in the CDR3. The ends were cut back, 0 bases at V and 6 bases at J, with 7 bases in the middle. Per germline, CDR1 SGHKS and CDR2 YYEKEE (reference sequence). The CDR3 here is CASSLGVANEQFF. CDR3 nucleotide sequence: TGTGCCAGCAGCTTGGGAGTCGCCAATGAGCAGTTCTTC. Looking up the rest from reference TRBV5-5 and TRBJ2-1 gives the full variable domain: DAGVTQSPTHLIKTRGQQVTLRCSPISGHKSVSWYQQVLGQGPQFIFQYYEKEERGRGNFPDRFSARQFPNYSSELNVNALLLGDSALYLCASSLGVANEQFFGPGTRLTVL.

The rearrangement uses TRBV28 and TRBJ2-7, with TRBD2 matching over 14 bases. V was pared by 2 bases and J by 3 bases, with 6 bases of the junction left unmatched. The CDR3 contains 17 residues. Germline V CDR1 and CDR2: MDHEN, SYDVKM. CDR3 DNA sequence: TGTGCCAGCAGTTTAAGGACTAGCGGGGGGCTTCTCTACGAGCAGTACTTC. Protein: CASSLRTSGGLLYEQYF. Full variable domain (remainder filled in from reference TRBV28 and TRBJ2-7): DVKVTQSSRYLVKRTGEKVFLECVQDMDHENMFWYRQDPGLGLRLIYFSYDVKMKEKGDIPEGYSVSREKKERFSLILESASTNQTSMYLCASSLRTSGGLLYEQYFGPGTRLTVT.

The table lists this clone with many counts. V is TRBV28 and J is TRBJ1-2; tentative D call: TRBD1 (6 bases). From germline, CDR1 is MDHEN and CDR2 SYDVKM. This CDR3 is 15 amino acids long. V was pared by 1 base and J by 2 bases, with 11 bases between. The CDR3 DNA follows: TGTGCCAGCAGTTTATTCAGGGGTTGGAACTATGGCTACACCTTC. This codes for CASSLFRGWNYGYTF.

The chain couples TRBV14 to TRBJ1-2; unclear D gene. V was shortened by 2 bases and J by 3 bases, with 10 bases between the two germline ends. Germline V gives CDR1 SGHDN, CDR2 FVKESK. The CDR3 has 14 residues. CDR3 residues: CASSQSSRYYGYTF. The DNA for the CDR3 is TGTGCCAGCAGCCAAAGCTCCCGGTACTATGGCTACACCTTC.

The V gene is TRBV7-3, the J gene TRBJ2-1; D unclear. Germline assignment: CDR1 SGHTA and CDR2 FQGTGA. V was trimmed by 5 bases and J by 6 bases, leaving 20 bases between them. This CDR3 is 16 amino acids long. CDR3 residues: CASSEFSGLSVNEQFF. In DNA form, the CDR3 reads TGTGCCAGCAGCGAATTTTCCGGTTTGTCCGTCAATGAGCAGTTCTTC.

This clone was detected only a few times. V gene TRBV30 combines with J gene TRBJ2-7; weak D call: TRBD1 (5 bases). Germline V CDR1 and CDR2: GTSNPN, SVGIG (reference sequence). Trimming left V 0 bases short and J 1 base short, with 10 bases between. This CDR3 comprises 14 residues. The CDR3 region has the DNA TGTGCCTGGAGTGTCGACACAGGATCCTACGAGCAGTACTTC. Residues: CAWSVDTGSYEQYF.

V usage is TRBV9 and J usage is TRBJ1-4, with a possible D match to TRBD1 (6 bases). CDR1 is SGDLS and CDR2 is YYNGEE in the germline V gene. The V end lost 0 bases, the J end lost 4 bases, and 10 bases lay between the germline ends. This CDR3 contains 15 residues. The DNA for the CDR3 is TGTGCCAGCAGCGTAGGGACAGCTTTTAATGAAAAACTGTTTTTT. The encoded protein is CASSVGTAFNEKLFF.

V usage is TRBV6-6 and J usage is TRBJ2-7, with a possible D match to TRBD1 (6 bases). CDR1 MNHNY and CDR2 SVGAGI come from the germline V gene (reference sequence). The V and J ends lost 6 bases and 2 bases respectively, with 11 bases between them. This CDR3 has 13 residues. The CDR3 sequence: CASSRQVPYEQYF. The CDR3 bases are TGTGCCAGCAGCAGACAGGTCCCCTACGAGCAGTACTTC.

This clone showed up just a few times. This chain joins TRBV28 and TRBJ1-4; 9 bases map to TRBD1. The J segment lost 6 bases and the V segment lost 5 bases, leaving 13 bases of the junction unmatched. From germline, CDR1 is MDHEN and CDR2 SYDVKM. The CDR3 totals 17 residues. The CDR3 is CASSQDRGRGLDEKLFF. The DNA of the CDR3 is TGTGCCAGCAGTCAGGACAGGGGAAGAGGTCTAGATGAAAAACTGTTTTTT.

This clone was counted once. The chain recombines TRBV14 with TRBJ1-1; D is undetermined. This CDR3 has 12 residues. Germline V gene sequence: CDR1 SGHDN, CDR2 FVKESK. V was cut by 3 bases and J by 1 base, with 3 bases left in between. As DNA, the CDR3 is TGTGCCAGCAGCCACCAGAACACTGAAGCTTTCTTT. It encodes CASSHQNTEAFF.

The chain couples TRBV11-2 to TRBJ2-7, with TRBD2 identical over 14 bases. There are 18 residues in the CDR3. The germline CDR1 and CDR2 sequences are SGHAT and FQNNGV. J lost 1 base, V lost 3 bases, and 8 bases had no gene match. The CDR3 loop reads CASSLQPGLAGESYEQYF. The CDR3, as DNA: TGTGCCAGCAGCTTGCAACCGGGACTAGCGGGAGAGTCCTACGAGCAGTACTTC. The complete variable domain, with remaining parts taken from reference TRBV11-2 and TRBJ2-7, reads EAGVAQSPRYKIIEKRQSVAFWCNPISGHATLYWYQQILGQGPKLLIQFQNNGVVDDSQLPKDRFSAERLKGVDSTLKIQPAKLEDSAVYLCASSLQPGLAGESYEQYFGPGTRLTVT.

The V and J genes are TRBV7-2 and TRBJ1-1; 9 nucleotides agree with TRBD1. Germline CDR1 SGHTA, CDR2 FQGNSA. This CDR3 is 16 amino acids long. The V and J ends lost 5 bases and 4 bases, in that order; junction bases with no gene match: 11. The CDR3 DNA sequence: TGTGCCAGCAGCGTCCGGGACAGGGATCGGGGCACTGAAGCTTTCTTT. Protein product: CASSVRDRDRGTEAFF.

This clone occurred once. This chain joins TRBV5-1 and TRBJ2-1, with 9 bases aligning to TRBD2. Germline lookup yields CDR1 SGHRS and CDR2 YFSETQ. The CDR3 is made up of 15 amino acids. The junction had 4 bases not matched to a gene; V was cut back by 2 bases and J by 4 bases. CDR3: CASSLLAGHYNEQFF. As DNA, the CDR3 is TGCGCCAGCAGCTTACTAGCGGGTCATTACAATGAGCAGTTCTTC.

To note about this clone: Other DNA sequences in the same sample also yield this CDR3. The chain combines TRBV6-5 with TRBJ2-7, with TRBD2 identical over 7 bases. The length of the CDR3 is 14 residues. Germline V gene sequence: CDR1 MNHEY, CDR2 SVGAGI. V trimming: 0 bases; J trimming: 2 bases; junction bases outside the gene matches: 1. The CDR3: CASSYSGGTYEQYF. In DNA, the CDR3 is TGTGCCAGCAGTTACTCCGGGGGGACCTACGAGCAGTACTTC.

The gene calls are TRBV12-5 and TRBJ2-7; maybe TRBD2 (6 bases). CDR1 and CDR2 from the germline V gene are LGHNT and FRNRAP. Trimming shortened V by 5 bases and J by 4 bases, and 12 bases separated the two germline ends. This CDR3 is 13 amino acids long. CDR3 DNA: TGTGCTAGTGGTGCGGGACCGCAGTACGAGCAGTACTTC. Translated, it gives CASGAGPQYEQYF.

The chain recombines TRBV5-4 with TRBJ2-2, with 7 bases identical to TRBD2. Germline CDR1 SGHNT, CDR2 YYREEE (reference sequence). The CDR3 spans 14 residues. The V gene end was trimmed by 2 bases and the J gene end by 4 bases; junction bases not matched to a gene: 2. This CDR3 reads CASSFAGVTGELFF. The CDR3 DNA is TGTGCCAGCAGCTTCGCGGGAGTCACCGGGGAGCTGTTTTTT.

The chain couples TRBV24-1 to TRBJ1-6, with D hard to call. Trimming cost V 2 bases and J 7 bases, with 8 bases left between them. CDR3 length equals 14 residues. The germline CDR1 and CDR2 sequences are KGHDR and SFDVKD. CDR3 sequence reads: CATSDSTRNSPLHF. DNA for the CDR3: TGTGCCACCAGTGATTCAACGAGAAATTCACCCCTCCACTTT.

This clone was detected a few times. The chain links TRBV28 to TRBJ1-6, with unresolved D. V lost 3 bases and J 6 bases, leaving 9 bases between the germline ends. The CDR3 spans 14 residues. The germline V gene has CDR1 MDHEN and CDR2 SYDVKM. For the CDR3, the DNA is TGTGCCAGCAGTTTGGAGCAGACTAATTCACCCCTCCACTTT. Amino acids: CASSLEQTNSPLHF.

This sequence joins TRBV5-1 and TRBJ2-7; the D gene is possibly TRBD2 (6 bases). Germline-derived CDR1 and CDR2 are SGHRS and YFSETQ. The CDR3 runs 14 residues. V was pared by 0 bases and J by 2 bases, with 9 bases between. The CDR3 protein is CASSLARGTYEQYF. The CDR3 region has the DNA TGCGCCAGCAGCTTGGCCCGGGGGACCTACGAGCAGTACTTC. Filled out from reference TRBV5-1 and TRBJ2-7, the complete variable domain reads KAGVTQTPRYLIKTRGQQVTLSCSPISGHRSVSWYQQTPGQGLQFLFEYFSETQRNKGNFPGRFSGRQFSNSRSEMNVSTLELGDSALYLCASSLARGTYEQYFGPGTRLTVT.

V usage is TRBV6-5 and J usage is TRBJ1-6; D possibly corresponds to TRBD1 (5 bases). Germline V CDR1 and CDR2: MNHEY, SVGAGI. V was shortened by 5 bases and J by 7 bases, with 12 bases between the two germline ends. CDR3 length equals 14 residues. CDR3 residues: CASSTGSRNSPLHF. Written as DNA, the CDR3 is TGTGCCAGCAGTACAGGTTCAAGAAATTCACCCCTCCACTTT.